This T cell receptor (beta chain) was retrieved from a study of glioma-infiltrating T cells. The iRepertoire nested amplicon-rescue multiplex PCR amplified TCR alpha and beta CDR3s from RNA. TCRdb reprocessed the multiplex PCR reads with MiXCR, giving one entry per CDR3 protein. The repertoire holds approximately 190,000 distinct CDR3 sequences, with around 32% as singletons. This CDR3 region has 14 residues. CDR1 is LNHDA, CDR2 SQIVND, per germline (reference sequence). J lost 0 bases, V lost 5 bases, and 1 base had no gene match. The chain uses TRBV19 and TRBJ2-1; 7 bases match TRBD1. This TCR was recovered from a human donor with low-grade glioma or glioblastoma, undergoing nonglioma brain surgery, or in good health (not recorded which). The sequencing input was glioma tissue, nonneoplastic brain tissue, or PBMCs (not recorded which). CDR3 sequence (DNA): TGTGCCAGTAGTTGGGACAGCTCCTACAATGAGCAGTTCTTC. The encoded protein is CASSWDSSYNEQFF.